This T cell receptor (beta chain) emerged from a study of T-cell memory formation after mild COVID-19. V lost 3 bases and J 3 bases, leaving 11 bases between the germline ends. The length of the CDR3 is 14 residues. Germline lookup yields CDR1 SEHNR and CDR2 FQNEAQ (reference sequence). TCRdb itself ran the 5' RACE reads through MiXCR, one entry per CDR3 protein. In the table there are fewer than 450,000 distinct CDR3 sequences, more than 20% of which are singletons. This TCR was recovered from an adult woman who had mild COVID-19 (a few samples of this study predate the infection). Cell type and time point are not known. This chain uses TRBV7-9 with TRBJ1-1, with a weak D call TRBD1 (5 bases). The specimen was PBMCs or a T cell subset sorted from them (not recorded which). CDR3 loop: CASSLGRLDTEAFF. In DNA, the CDR3 is TGTGCCAGCAGCTTGGGGCGATTGGACACTGAAGCTTTCTTT.